A selection of T cell receptor beta chains follows, all from one sample in a study of blood T cell repertoires in COVID-19. Here immunoSEQ multiplex PCR was the method, and the copy in TCRdb shows in-frame clones only, minus some. Found here are some 220,000 clones, roughly nine tenths of them singletons; the top ten hold approximately 3.8%. Sequencing was carried out using PBMCs or T cells enriched from blood (not recorded which). These receptors were taken from a woman aged 18-29 years in a cohort exposed to, infected with or recovered from COVID-19 (not recorded which). Both conserved end residues are part of each CDR3. Fields, in order: CDR3 DNA, CDR3 protein, clone size, V gene, D gene, J gene. The D gene is left open where the match is weak. Expanded clones get a size class; other rows say once, few or many, or leave the size out.

CDR3 DNA: TGTGCCATCGGACAGGGGGCAGGCAACGGGGAGCTGTTTTTT
CDR3 protein: CAIGQGAGNGELFF
clone size: few
V gene: TRBV24-1
D gene: TRBD1
J gene: TRBJ2-2

CDR3 DNA: TGTGCCAGCCGGGACACCTACTACGAGCAGTACTTC
CDR3 protein: CASRDTYYEQYF
clone size: few
V gene: TRBV2
D gene: -
J gene: TRBJ2-7

CDR3 DNA: TGTGCCAGCAGCGTCAATACAGGGGACAATAATTCACCCCTCCACTTT
CDR3 protein: CASSVNTGDNNSPLHF
clone size: -
V gene: TRBV9
D gene: TRBD1
J gene: TRBJ1-6

CDR3 DNA: TGTGCCAGCAGTCGGACTAGCCGAGGGGGCACAGATACGCAGTATTTT
CDR3 protein: CASSRTSRGGTDTQYF
clone size: -
V gene: TRBV25-1
D gene: TRBD2
J gene: TRBJ2-3

CDR3 DNA: TGTGCCAGCAGTTTCGCGGCTTACAATGAGCAGTTCTTC
CDR3 protein: CASSFAAYNEQFF
clone size: few
V gene: TRBV12-3/TRBV12-4
D gene: -
J gene: TRBJ2-1

CDR3 DNA: TGTGCCAGCAGCACCCGGGTCACGAAGGAATCCGATACGCAGTATTTT
CDR3 protein: CASSTRVTKESDTQYF
clone size: -
V gene: TRBV9
D gene: -
J gene: TRBJ2-3

CDR3 DNA: TGTGCCAGCAAGATCGGACAGTCGGCCAAAAACATTCAGTACTTC
CDR3 protein: CASKIGQSAKNIQYF
clone size: -
V gene: TRBV2
D gene: -
J gene: TRBJ2-4

CDR3 DNA: TGTGCCAGCAGTTACTCGGACAGCTACGAGCAGTACTTC
CDR3 protein: CASSYSDSYEQYF
clone size: -
V gene: TRBV28
D gene: -
J gene: TRBJ2-7

CDR3 DNA: TGTGCCAGCAGCCCGGGACAGGGGGGCTATGGCTACACCTTC
CDR3 protein: CASSPGQGGYGYTF
clone size: -
V gene: TRBV5-6
D gene: TRBD1
J gene: TRBJ1-2

CDR3 DNA: TGTGCCTGGGGACAGGGGACCTACTACGAGCAGTACTTC
CDR3 protein: CAWGQGTYYEQYF
clone size: -
V gene: TRBV30
D gene: TRBD1
J gene: TRBJ2-7

CDR3 DNA: TGTGCCAGTACACCGGGACAAGGCTACGAGCAGTACTTC
CDR3 protein: CASTPGQGYEQYF
clone size: -
V gene: TRBV19
D gene: -
J gene: TRBJ2-7

CDR3 DNA: TGTGCCAGCAGTTTAGGGCTAGCGGAGGCCTACGAGCAGTACTTC
CDR3 protein: CASSLGLAEAYEQYF
clone size: -
V gene: TRBV27
D gene: TRBD2
J gene: TRBJ2-7

CDR3 DNA: TGTGCCAGTAGTACGACTAGCGGGGAAGAGACCCAGTACTTC
CDR3 protein: CASSTTSGEETQYF
clone size: -
V gene: TRBV19
D gene: TRBD2
J gene: TRBJ2-5

CDR3 DNA: TGCGCCAGCAGCCGGACACAGGCGGATTCACCCCTCCACTTT
CDR3 protein: CASSRTQADSPLHF
clone size: few
V gene: TRBV5-1
D gene: -
J gene: TRBJ1-6

CDR3 DNA: TGTGCCAGCAGCCTGACAGGGCCCGGCAATGAGCAGTTCTTC
CDR3 protein: CASSLTGPGNEQFF
clone size: -
V gene: TRBV28
D gene: TRBD1
J gene: TRBJ2-1

CDR3 DNA: TGCGCCCCCCGCCGACAGGGGGCGGAGGCAACTAATGAAAAACTGTTTTTT
CDR3 protein: CAPRRQGAEATNEKLFF
clone size: -
V gene: TRBV4-1
D gene: TRBD1
J gene: TRBJ1-4

CDR3 DNA: TGTGCCAGCGGATTCGGAGGGGGCAAATACGAGCAGTACTTC
CDR3 protein: CASGFGGGKYEQYF
clone size: once
V gene: TRBV5-6
D gene: -
J gene: TRBJ2-7

CDR3 DNA: TGTGCCAGCAGTTTCGACAGGAACTATCAGCCCCAGCATTTT
CDR3 protein: CASSFDRNYQPQHF
clone size: -
V gene: TRBV2
D gene: -
J gene: TRBJ1-5

CDR3 DNA: TGTGCCAGTAGCTGGACTACGAACACCGGGGAGCTGTTTTTT
CDR3 protein: CASSWTTNTGELFF
clone size: -
V gene: TRBV19
D gene: -
J gene: TRBJ2-2

CDR3 DNA: TGTGCCAGCAGTGAAGAGTTTCCGGGGTGGTACGAGCAGTACTTC
CDR3 protein: CASSEEFPGWYEQYF
clone size: -
V gene: TRBV6-1
D gene: -
J gene: TRBJ2-7

CDR3 DNA: TGTGCCAGCACCCCTGCAGGGTTAACTGAAGCTTTCTTT
CDR3 protein: CASTPAGLTEAFF
clone size: -
V gene: TRBV27
D gene: -
J gene: TRBJ1-1

CDR3 DNA: TGTGCCAGCAGCACCGCGGCAGGGTTGAGTTCACCCCTCCACTTT
CDR3 protein: CASSTAAGLSSPLHF
clone size: -
V gene: TRBV7-9
D gene: -
J gene: TRBJ1-6

CDR3 DNA: TGTGCCAGCAGCGCGGATAGGAACACTGAAGCTTTCTTT
CDR3 protein: CASSADRNTEAFF
clone size: -
V gene: TRBV7-3
D gene: -
J gene: TRBJ1-1

CDR3 DNA: TGCGCCAGCAGCCAAGGGACAGGGGTTCCTGAGCAGTTCTTC
CDR3 protein: CASSQGTGVPEQFF
clone size: -
V gene: TRBV4-1
D gene: TRBD1
J gene: TRBJ2-1